This T cell receptor beta chain was captured by sequencing in a study of glioma-infiltrating T cells after dendritic cell vaccination. Study-level background: Dendritic cell vaccination trial patients had either newly diagnosed or recurrent glioblastoma. Study-level results: No direct clonality-survival link was found; a diverse polyclonal response may matter.

Sample time point: after dendritic cell vaccination, including at tumor progression/relapse. Details on this clone: The antigen is unknown. One end of the junction is discordant with germline, which a read error may explain. Other DNA sequences from this sample encode an identical CDR3 as well.

Germline V gives CDR1 MNHEY, CDR2 SMNVEV (reference sequence). CDR3 size: 17 residues. The PCR used 60 V beta and 13 J beta primers. Some clones are missing from TCRdb's copy, which holds only in-frame ones; the method was immunoSEQ multiplex PCR. Here the sample spans about 65,000 clones, about 89% being singletons. The TCR originated in a human donor with glioblastoma. V and J are TRBV27 and TRBJ1-6; a weak D match, TRBD1 (6 bases). This specimen was blood, taken after dendritic cell vaccination. CDR3 region: CASSVYRDSSYNSPLHF. Here the CDR3 DNA reads TGTGCCAGCAGTGTATACAGGGATAGCTCCTATAATTCCCCCCTCCACTTT.